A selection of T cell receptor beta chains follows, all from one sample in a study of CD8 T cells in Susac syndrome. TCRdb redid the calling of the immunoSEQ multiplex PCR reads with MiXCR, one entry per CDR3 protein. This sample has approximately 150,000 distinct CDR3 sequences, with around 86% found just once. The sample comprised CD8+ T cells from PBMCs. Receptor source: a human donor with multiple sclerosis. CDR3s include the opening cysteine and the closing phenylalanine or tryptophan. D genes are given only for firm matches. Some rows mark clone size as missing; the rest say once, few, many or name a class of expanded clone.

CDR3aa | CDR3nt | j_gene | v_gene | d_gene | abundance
CASSLAGITPETQYF | TGTGCCAGCAGCTTAGCCGGGATTACCCCAGAGACCCAGTACTTC | TRBJ2-5 | TRBV7-2 | NA | NA
CASSLAGGYEQYF | TGTGCCAGCAGTCTAGCGGGGGGGTACGAGCAGTACTTC | TRBJ2-7 | TRBV12-3/TRBV12-4 | TRBD2 | few
CASSDRTGTALGGEQFF | TGTGCCAGCAGTGATCGTACCGGGACAGCGCTTGGGGGTGAGCAGTTCTTC | TRBJ2-1 | TRBV6-1 | TRBD1 | NA
CASSQDRTEAEAFF | TGCGCCAGCAGCCAAGATCGAACGGAGGCTGAAGCTTTCTTT | TRBJ1-1 | TRBV4-1 | NA | once
CASSPDRGRFNNQPQHF | TGTGCCAGCAGCCCAGACAGGGGCAGATTTAACAATCAGCCCCAGCATTTT | TRBJ1-5 | TRBV5-6 | TRBD1 | NA
CASSLGEGDFRGGTNEKLFF | TGTGCCAGCAGTTTGGGGGAGGGGGACTTCAGGGGAGGAACTAATGAAAAACTGTTTTTT | TRBJ1-4 | TRBV28 | NA | once
CASRAGTEETQYF | TGTGCCAGCAGGGCCGGGACAGAAGAGACCCAGTACTTC | TRBJ2-5 | TRBV7-9 | TRBD1 | NA
CASSPWNSSGEQFF | TGTGCCAGCAGCCCGTGGAACTCTTCGGGGGAGCAGTTCTTC | TRBJ2-1 | TRBV7-9 | NA | NA
CASSYSVASEAFF | TGTGCCAGCAGTTACTCGGTCGCGTCGGAAGCTTTCTTT | TRBJ1-1 | TRBV6-5 | NA | NA
CASSESGFFSVLTF | TGTGCCAGCAGTGAATCGGGGTTTTTTTCCGTCCTGACTTTC | TRBJ2-6 | TRBV25-1 | NA | NA
CASGWGTYNEQFF | TGTGCCAGCGGCTGGGGAACCTACAATGAGCAGTTCTTC | TRBJ2-1 | TRBV11-3 | NA | NA
CASSQDRAINEQFF | TGCGCCAGCAGCCAAGATAGGGCAATTAATGAGCAGTTCTTC | TRBJ2-1 | TRBV4-1 | NA | NA
CASSLGGQETQYF | TGTGCCAGTAGTCTTGGAGGGCAAGAGACCCAGTACTTC | TRBJ2-5 | TRBV19 | NA | NA
CASRGTGNNEQFF | TGTGCCAGCAGGGGGACAGGGAACAATGAGCAGTTCTTC | TRBJ2-1 | TRBV6-2/TRBV6-3 | TRBD1 | NA
CSAGTPRGALEEEKLFF | TGCAGTGCTGGCACCCCCCGGGGGGCGCTTGAGGAGGAAAAACTGTTTTTT | TRBJ1-4 | TRBV20-1 | NA | NA
CASSQGTKSYEQYF | TGTGCCAGCAGCCAAGGCACGAAAAGCTACGAGCAGTACTTC | TRBJ2-7 | TRBV4-2 | NA | few
CASSLVGDPNEKLFF | TGTGCCAGCAGCTTAGTTGGAGACCCTAATGAAAAACTGTTTTTT | TRBJ1-4 | TRBV7-9 | NA | once
CASSGRPLWAGDYGYTF | TGTGCCAGCAGTGGGAGGCCACTTTGGGCCGGGGACTATGGCTACACCTTC | TRBJ1-2 | TRBV2 | NA | once
CASSTAPGQSPGELFF | TGCGCCAGCAGCACGGCCCCGGGACAGTCCCCCGGGGAGCTGTTTTTT | TRBJ2-2 | TRBV5-1 | TRBD1 | NA